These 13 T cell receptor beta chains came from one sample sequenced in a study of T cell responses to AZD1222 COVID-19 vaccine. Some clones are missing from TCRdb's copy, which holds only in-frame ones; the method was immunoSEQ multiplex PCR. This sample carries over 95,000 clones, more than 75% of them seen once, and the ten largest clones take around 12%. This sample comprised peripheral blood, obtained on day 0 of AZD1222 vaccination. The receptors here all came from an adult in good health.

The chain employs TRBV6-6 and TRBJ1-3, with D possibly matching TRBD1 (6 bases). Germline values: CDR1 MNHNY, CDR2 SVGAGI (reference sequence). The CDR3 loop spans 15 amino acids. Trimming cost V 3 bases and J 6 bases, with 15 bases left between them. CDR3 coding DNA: TGTGCCAGCAGTTATTCCAGGGGCGCATTAAACACCATATATTTT. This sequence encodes CASSYSRGALNTIYF.

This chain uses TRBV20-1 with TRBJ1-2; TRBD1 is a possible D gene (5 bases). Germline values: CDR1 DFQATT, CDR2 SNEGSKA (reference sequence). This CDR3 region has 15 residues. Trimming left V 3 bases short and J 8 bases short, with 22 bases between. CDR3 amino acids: CSASLEGLGRNGYTF. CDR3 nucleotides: TGCAGTGCTAGTCTGGAGGGGCTCGGACGTAACGGCTACACCTTC.

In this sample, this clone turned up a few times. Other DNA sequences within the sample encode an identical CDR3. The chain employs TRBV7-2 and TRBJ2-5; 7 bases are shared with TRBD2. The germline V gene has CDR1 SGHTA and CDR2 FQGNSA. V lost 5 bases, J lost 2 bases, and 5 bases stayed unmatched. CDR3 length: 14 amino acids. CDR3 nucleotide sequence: TGTGCCAGCAGCGGGAGGGCCGGACAAGAGACCCAGTACTTC. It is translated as CASSGRAGQETQYF.

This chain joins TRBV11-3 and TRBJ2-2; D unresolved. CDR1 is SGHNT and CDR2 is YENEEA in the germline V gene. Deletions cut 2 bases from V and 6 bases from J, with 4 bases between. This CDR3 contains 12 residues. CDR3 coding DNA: TGTGCCAGCAGCTTACGAGCCGGGGAGCTGTTTTTT. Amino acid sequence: CASSLRAGELFF.

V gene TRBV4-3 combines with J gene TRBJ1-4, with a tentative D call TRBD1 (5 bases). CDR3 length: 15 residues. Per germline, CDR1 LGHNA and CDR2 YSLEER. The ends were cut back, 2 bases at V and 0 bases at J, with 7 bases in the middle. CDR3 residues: CASSQRQSTNEKLFF. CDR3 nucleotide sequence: TGCGCCAGCAGCCAAAGACAGTCAACTAATGAAAAACTGTTTTTT.

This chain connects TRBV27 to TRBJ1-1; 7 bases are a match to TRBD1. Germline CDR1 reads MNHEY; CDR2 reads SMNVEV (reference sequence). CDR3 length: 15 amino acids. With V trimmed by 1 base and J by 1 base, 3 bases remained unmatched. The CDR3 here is CASSLFPGGNTEAFF. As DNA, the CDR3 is TGTGCCAGCAGTTTATTCCCAGGGGGGAACACTGAAGCTTTCTTT.

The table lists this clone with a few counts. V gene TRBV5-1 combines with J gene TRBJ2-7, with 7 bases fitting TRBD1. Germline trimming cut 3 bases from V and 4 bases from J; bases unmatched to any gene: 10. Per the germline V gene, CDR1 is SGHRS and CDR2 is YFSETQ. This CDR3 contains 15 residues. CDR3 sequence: CASSSRDSLKYEQYF. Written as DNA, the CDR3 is TGCGCCAGCAGCTCGAGGGACAGTCTCAAGTACGAGCAGTACTTC.

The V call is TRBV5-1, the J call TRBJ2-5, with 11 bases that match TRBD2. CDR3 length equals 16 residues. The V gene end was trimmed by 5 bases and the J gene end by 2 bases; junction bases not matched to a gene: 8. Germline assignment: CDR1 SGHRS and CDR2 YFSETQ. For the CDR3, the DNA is TGCGCCAGCAGTATCGTTAGCGGGAGGGAACAAGAGACCCAGTACTTC. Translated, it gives CASSIVSGREQETQYF.

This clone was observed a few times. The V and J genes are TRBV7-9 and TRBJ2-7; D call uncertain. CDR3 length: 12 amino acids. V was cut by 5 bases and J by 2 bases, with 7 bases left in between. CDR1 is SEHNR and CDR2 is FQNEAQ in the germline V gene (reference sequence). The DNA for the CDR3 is TGTGCCAGCAGCCTTCTGACCTACGAGCAGTACTTC. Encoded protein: CASSLLTYEQYF.

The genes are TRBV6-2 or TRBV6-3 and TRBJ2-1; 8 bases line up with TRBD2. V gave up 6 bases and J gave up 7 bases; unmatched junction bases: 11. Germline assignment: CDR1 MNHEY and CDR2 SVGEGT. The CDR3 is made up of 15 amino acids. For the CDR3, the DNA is TGTGCCAGCAGCGATGGAGCGGGAGCAAGGAATGAGCAGTTCTTC. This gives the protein CASSDGAGARNEQFF.

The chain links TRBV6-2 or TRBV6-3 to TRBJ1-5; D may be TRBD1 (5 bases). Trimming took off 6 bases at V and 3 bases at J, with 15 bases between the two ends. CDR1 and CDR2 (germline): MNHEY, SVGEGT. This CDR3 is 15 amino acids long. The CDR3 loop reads CASSPTAPLNQPQHF. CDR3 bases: TGTGCCAGCAGCCCGACAGCGCCTCTCAATCAGCCCCAGCATTTT.

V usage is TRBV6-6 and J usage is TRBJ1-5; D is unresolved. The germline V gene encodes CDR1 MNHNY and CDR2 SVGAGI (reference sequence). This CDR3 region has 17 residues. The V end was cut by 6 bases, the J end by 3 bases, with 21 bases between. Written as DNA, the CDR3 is TGTGCCAGCAGCCGACTGGGTCAGGACGGTAACAATCAGCCCCAGCATTTT. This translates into CASSRLGQDGNNQPQHF.

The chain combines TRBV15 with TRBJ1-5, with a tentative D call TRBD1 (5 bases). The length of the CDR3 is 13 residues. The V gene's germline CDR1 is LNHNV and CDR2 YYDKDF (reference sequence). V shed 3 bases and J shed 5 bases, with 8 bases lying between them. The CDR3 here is CATSRGVYQPQHF. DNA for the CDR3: TGTGCCACCAGCAGGGGGGTTTATCAGCCCCAGCATTTT.